This entry describes one T cell receptor beta chain. What it binds is unknown. The data originate from a study of T cell repertoires in cytomegalovirus infection. MiXCR was run by TCRdb on the reads, yielding one entry per CDR3 protein. The sample yields approximately 910,000 distinct CDR3 sequences, approximately 32% seen once. The length of the CDR3 is 16 residues. In germline, CDR1 is MGHRA, CDR2 YSYEKL. Losses at the gene ends were 4 bases for V and 3 bases for J; bases not matched to a gene: 4. V is TRBV4-1 and J is TRBJ2-2, with TRBD2 matching 11 bases. The material sequenced was cultured CD8+ T cells from PBMCs, taken from culture after CMV antigen stimulation. This TCR came from a human donor in good health (CMV status not recorded). Some clones in this sample may be carry-over from other donors' samples. The CDR3 region has the DNA TGCGCCAGCAGCCTCCCGACTAGCGGGGACACCGGGGAGCTGTTTTTT. This codes for CASSLPTSGDTGELFF.